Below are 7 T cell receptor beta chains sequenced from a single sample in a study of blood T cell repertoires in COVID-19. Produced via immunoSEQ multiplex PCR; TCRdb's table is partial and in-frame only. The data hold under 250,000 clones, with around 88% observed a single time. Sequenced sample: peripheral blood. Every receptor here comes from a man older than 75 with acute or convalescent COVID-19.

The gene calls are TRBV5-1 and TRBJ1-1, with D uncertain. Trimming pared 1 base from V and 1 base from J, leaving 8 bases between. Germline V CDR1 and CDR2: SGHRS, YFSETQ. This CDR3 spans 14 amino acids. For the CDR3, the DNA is TGCGCCAGCAGCTTGTCCGGTGGGAACACTGAAGCTTTCTTT. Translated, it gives CASSLSGGNTEAFF.

This CDR3 is CASSLGGLGTYEQYF. The CDR3 DNA is TGTGCCAGCAGTTTGGGGGGACTAGGGACTTACGAGCAGTACTTC. The V call is TRBV6-5, the J call TRBJ2-7, with 8 bases that match TRBD2. The CDR3 loop spans 15 amino acids. Germline CDR1 is MNHEY and CDR2 is SVGAGI. V lost 4 bases and J lost 4; bases outside the gene matches: 9.

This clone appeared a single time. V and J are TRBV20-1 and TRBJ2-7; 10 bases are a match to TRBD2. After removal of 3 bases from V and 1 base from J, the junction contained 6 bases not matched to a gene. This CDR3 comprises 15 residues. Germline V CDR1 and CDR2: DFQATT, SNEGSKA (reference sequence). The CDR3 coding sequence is TGCAGTGCTAGTGTTAGCGGGGGGACTTCCTACGAGCAGTACTTC. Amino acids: CSASVSGGTSYEQYF.

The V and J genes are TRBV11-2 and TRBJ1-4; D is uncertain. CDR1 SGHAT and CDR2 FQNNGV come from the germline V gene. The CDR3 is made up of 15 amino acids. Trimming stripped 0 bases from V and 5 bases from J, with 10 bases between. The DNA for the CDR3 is TGTGCCAGCAGCTTAGAGCGCGGCAAAAATGAAAAACTGTTTTTT. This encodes CASSLERGKNEKLFF.

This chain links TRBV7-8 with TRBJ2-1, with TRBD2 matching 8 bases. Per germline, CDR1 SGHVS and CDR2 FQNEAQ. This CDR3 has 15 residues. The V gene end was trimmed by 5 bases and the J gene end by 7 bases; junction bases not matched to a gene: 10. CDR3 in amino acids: CASSPEGSGSNEQFF. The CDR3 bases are TGTGCCAGCAGCCCTGAGGGAAGCGGGAGTAATGAGCAGTTCTTC.

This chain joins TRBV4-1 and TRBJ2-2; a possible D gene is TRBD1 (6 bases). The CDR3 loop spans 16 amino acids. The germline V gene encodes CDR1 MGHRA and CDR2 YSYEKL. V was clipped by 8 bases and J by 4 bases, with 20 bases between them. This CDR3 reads CASHPSGRGTTGELFF. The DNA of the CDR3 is TGCGCCAGCCACCCTAGTGGCAGGGGAACCACCGGGGAGCTGTTTTTT.

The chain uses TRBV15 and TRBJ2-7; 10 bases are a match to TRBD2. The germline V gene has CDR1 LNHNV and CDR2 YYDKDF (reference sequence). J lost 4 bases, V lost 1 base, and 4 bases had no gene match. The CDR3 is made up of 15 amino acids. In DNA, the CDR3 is TGTGCCACCAGCAGAGCCCCAGCGGGGGGGTACGAGCAGTACTTC. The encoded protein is CATSRAPAGGYEQYF.